This T cell receptor beta chain originates from a study of regulatory T cells in long-lasting Graves disease. Documented time point: persistent/refractory GD, antithyroid drugs over 5 years with positive TRAb. Extracted RNA from PBMCs served as the source of the TCR library. Construction of the TCR beta libraries employed iRepertoire HTBI primers in conjunction with Arm-PCR of CDR3 regions. TCRdb passed the multiplex PCR reads through MiXCR, listing each CDR3 protein once. The sample records 450,000 or so distinct CDR3 sequences, less than 25% being singletons. The sequences come from peripheral blood mononuclear cells (PBMCs), collected when the disease was refractory, from a patient treated with antithyroid drugs. This clonotype was obtained from a female donor with Graves disease.

The CDR3 DNA reads as TGCAGCGTTGGGGTCTTGGTAGCGGGATACAATGAGCAGTTCTTC. Translating gives CSVGVLVAGYNEQFF. V and J are TRBV29-1 and TRBJ2-1; 8 bases are shared with TRBD2. Germline loops: CDR1 SQVTM, CDR2 ANQGSEA. The trim removed 4 bases at V and 4 bases at J, leaving 9 bases unmatched. The CDR3 length is 15 residues.